Listed below are T cell receptor beta chains from one sample, sequenced in a study of radiotherapy plus CTLA-4 blockade in lung cancer. TCRdb's copy holds only in-frame clones and misses some; the assay was immunoSEQ multiplex PCR. The sample holds approximately 50,000 clones, roughly 79% seen once. Sequencing was performed on peripheral blood, taken from a patient treated with radiotherapy plus ipilimumab. The source of these receptors is a human donor with non-small cell lung cancer whose response to radiotherapy plus ipilimumab could not be evaluated. CDR3s include the opening cysteine and the closing phenylalanine or tryptophan. D genes are given only for firm matches. Expanded clones are given a class, and other clones once, few, many or no size at all.

v_call: TRBV7-9; j_call: TRBJ2-7; clone_size: NA; cdr3_length: 16; d_call: NA; cdr3_aa: CASTQPGGDSSYEQYF; cdr3_nt: TGTGCCAGCACCCAGCCCGGAGGGGATAGCTCCTACGAGCAGTACTTC
v_call: TRBV7-2; j_call: TRBJ1-5; clone_size: NA; cdr3_length: 13; d_call: NA; cdr3_aa: CASSGQINQPQHF; cdr3_nt: TGTGCCAGCAGCGGACAAATCAATCAGCCCCAGCATTTT
v_call: TRBV20-1; j_call: TRBJ1-1; clone_size: NA; cdr3_length: 11; d_call: TRBD1; cdr3_aa: CSASGGTEAFF; cdr3_nt: TGCAGTGCTTCAGGGGGCACTGAAGCTTTCTTT
v_call: TRBV5-1; j_call: TRBJ2-5; clone_size: NA; cdr3_length: 15; d_call: TRBD2; cdr3_aa: CASSLAGTSLGEQYF; cdr3_nt: TGCGCCAGCAGCTTGGCCGGGACTAGCCTCGGTGAGCAGTACTTC
v_call: TRBV12-1; j_call: TRBJ2-5; clone_size: few; cdr3_length: 16; d_call: NA; cdr3_aa: CASSSGTSGPQETQYF; cdr3_nt: TGTGCCAGCAGCTCGGGGACTAGCGGGCCCCAAGAGACCCAGTACTTC
v_call: TRBV7-9; j_call: TRBJ1-2; clone_size: NA; cdr3_length: 13; d_call: NA; cdr3_aa: CASSKDRIYGYTF; cdr3_nt: TGTGCCAGCAGCAAGGACAGAATCTATGGCTACACCTTC
v_call: TRBV6-1; j_call: TRBJ1-5; clone_size: NA; cdr3_length: 14; d_call: NA; cdr3_aa: CASSEVRRDQPQHF; cdr3_nt: TGTGCCAGCAGTGAAGTTAGGAGGGACCAGCCCCAGCATTTT
v_call: TRBV15; j_call: TRBJ2-1; clone_size: few; cdr3_length: 18; d_call: TRBD2; cdr3_aa: CATSPRSGLADSYNEQFF; cdr3_nt: TGTGCCACCAGCCCCCGGTCGGGACTAGCGGACTCCTACAATGAGCAGTTCTTC
v_call: TRBV18; j_call: TRBJ1-2; clone_size: NA; cdr3_length: 13; d_call: NA; cdr3_aa: CASSRQEIYGYTF; cdr3_nt: TGTGCCAGCTCTCGACAGGAGATCTATGGCTACACCTTC
v_call: TRBV5-1; j_call: TRBJ2-5; clone_size: NA; cdr3_length: 14; d_call: TRBD2; cdr3_aa: CASSSGLAVETQYF; cdr3_nt: TGCGCCAGCAGCTCGGGACTAGCGGTGGAGACCCAGTACTTC
v_call: TRBV6-6; j_call: TRBJ1-5; clone_size: NA; cdr3_length: 15; d_call: NA; cdr3_aa: CASSYSPGGGQPQHF; cdr3_nt: TGTGCCAGCAGTTACTCGCCCGGGGGAGGCCAGCCCCAGCATTTT
v_call: TRBV19; j_call: TRBJ1-2; clone_size: NA; cdr3_length: 12; d_call: NA; cdr3_aa: CASRWSGYGYTF; cdr3_nt: TGTGCCAGTAGGTGGAGCGGCTATGGCTACACCTTC
v_call: TRBV18; j_call: TRBJ2-7; clone_size: NA; cdr3_length: 16; d_call: TRBD2; cdr3_aa: CASSPRPSGAAYEQYF; cdr3_nt: TGTGCCAGCTCACCAAGGCCTAGCGGGGCCGCCTACGAGCAGTACTTC
v_call: TRBV7-9; j_call: TRBJ2-1; clone_size: NA; cdr3_length: 15; d_call: TRBD2; cdr3_aa: CASSLAIAGGREQFF; cdr3_nt: TGTGCCAGCAGCTTAGCTATAGCGGGAGGGCGTGAGCAGTTCTTC
v_call: TRBV7-2; j_call: TRBJ2-3; clone_size: NA; cdr3_length: 17; d_call: TRBD2; cdr3_aa: CASSYGLAGVMVDTQYF; cdr3_nt: TGTGCCAGCAGCTATGGACTAGCGGGAGTCATGGTAGATACGCAGTATTTT
v_call: TRBV18; j_call: TRBJ2-6; clone_size: NA; cdr3_length: 16; d_call: NA; cdr3_aa: CASSLPTVSGANVLTF; cdr3_nt: TGTGCCAGCTCACTACCGACAGTCTCTGGGGCCAACGTCCTGACTTTC
v_call: TRBV5-1; j_call: TRBJ1-4; clone_size: NA; cdr3_length: 15; d_call: TRBD1; cdr3_aa: CASSQGRATNEKLFF; cdr3_nt: TGCGCCAGCTCACAGGGGCGCGCAACTAATGAAAAACTGTTTTTT
v_call: TRBV27; j_call: TRBJ2-1; clone_size: NA; cdr3_length: 17; d_call: TRBD2; cdr3_aa: CASSFRGLAGTYNEQFF; cdr3_nt: TGTGCCAGCAGTTTTCGCGGGCTAGCGGGGACCTACAATGAGCAGTTCTTC
v_call: TRBV27; j_call: TRBJ1-1; clone_size: NA; cdr3_length: 13; d_call: NA; cdr3_aa: CASSLQGNTEAFF; cdr3_nt: TGTGCCAGCAGTTTACAGGGGAACACTGAAGCTTTCTTT
v_call: TRBV5-4; j_call: TRBJ1-2; clone_size: once; cdr3_length: 17; d_call: TRBD1; cdr3_aa: CASSLVGDRGSFYGYTF; cdr3_nt: TGTGCCAGCAGCTTGGTTGGGGACAGGGGAAGTTTCTATGGCTACACCTTC
v_call: TRBV27; j_call: TRBJ2-7; clone_size: NA; cdr3_length: 14; d_call: TRBD1; cdr3_aa: CASSLDRVRHEQYF; cdr3_nt: TGTGCCAGCAGTCTCGACAGGGTAAGACACGAGCAGTACTTC
v_call: TRBV5-4; j_call: TRBJ2-2; clone_size: NA; cdr3_length: 14; d_call: TRBD1; cdr3_aa: CASSVQGYTGELFF; cdr3_nt: TGTGCCAGCAGTGTACAGGGGTACACCGGGGAGCTGTTTTTT
v_call: TRBV4-3; j_call: TRBJ1-4; clone_size: NA; cdr3_length: 15; d_call: TRBD1; cdr3_aa: CASSQGGQGGEKLFF; cdr3_nt: TGCGCCAGCAGCCAAGGGGGACAGGGGGGTGAAAAACTGTTTTTT
v_call: TRBV21-1; j_call: TRBJ2-7; clone_size: NA; cdr3_length: 14; d_call: NA; cdr3_aa: CATLGTSETYEQYF; cdr3_nt: TGTGCCACTCTCGGGACATCCGAAACCTACGAGCAGTACTTC
v_call: TRBV2; j_call: TRBJ1-3; clone_size: NA; cdr3_length: 14; d_call: NA; cdr3_aa: CASSVTPTGNTIYF; cdr3_nt: TGTGCCAGCAGCGTGACACCGACTGGAAACACCATATATTTT
v_call: TRBV5-1; j_call: TRBJ2-5; clone_size: NA; cdr3_length: 16; d_call: NA; cdr3_aa: CASSLVPGLNQETQYF; cdr3_nt: TGCGCCAGCAGCTTGGTGCCGGGACTGAACCAAGAGACCCAGTACTTC
v_call: TRBV28; j_call: TRBJ2-2; clone_size: NA; cdr3_length: 14; d_call: NA; cdr3_aa: CVSSLSGREGELFF; cdr3_nt: TGTGTCAGCAGTTTATCTGGGAGAGAGGGGGAGCTGTTTTTT
v_call: TRBV28; j_call: TRBJ2-7; clone_size: once; cdr3_length: 12; d_call: TRBD2; cdr3_aa: CASSWGGYEQYF; cdr3_nt: TGTGCCAGCAGTTGGGGGGGCTACGAGCAGTACTTC
v_call: TRBV6-5; j_call: TRBJ2-5; clone_size: once; cdr3_length: 15; d_call: NA; cdr3_aa: CASSRRDTHQETQYF; cdr3_nt: TGTGCCAGCAGTCGCCGGGACACACACCAAGAGACCCAGTACTTC
v_call: TRBV2; j_call: TRBJ2-7; clone_size: NA; cdr3_length: 13; d_call: TRBD2; cdr3_aa: CATKAGERAEQYF; cdr3_nt: TGTGCCACCAAAGCGGGGGAGAGGGCCGAGCAGTACTTC
v_call: TRBV5-8; j_call: TRBJ2-5; clone_size: NA; cdr3_length: 13; d_call: NA; cdr3_aa: CASSRLLTETQYF; cdr3_nt: TGTGCCAGCAGCCGACTGCTAACAGAGACCCAGTACTTC
v_call: TRBV30; j_call: TRBJ2-7; clone_size: NA; cdr3_length: 13; d_call: NA; cdr3_aa: CACWGRPTYEQYF; cdr3_nt: TGTGCCTGCTGGGGCAGGCCTACCTACGAGCAGTACTTC
v_call: TRBV27; j_call: TRBJ2-3; clone_size: NA; cdr3_length: 15; d_call: TRBD1; cdr3_aa: CASSSGQGRPDTQYF; cdr3_nt: TGTGCCAGCAGTTCAGGACAGGGTCGGCCAGATACGCAGTATTTT
v_call: TRBV7-2; j_call: TRBJ2-1; clone_size: NA; cdr3_length: 10; d_call: NA; cdr3_aa: CASSYSEQFF; cdr3_nt: TGTGCCAGCAGCTATAGTGAGCAGTTCTTC
v_call: TRBV7-2; j_call: TRBJ2-7; clone_size: NA; cdr3_length: 19; d_call: TRBD2; cdr3_aa: CASSPPHSRLAGAGYEQYF; cdr3_nt: TGTGCCAGCAGTCCTCCCCACTCCCGACTAGCGGGAGCTGGTTACGAGCAGTACTTC
v_call: TRBV27; j_call: TRBJ2-7; clone_size: NA; cdr3_length: 15; d_call: NA; cdr3_aa: CASSLGSSFGNEQYF; cdr3_nt: TGTGCCAGCAGTTTAGGTAGCTCGTTCGGAAACGAGCAGTACTTC
v_call: TRBV28; j_call: TRBJ1-2; clone_size: NA; cdr3_length: 12; d_call: NA; cdr3_aa: CASSLSGYGYTF; cdr3_nt: TGTGCCAGCAGTTTATCCGGCTATGGCTACACCTTC
v_call: TRBV9; j_call: TRBJ1-2; clone_size: once; cdr3_length: 13; d_call: NA; cdr3_aa: CASSETVRNGYTF; cdr3_nt: TGTGCCAGCAGCGAGACAGTCAGGAATGGCTACACCTTC
v_call: TRBV30; j_call: TRBJ1-2; clone_size: NA; cdr3_length: 15; d_call: TRBD1; cdr3_aa: CAWTSKGQGLAGYTF; cdr3_nt: TGTGCCTGGACCTCAAAGGGACAGGGATTAGCTGGCTACACCTTC
v_call: TRBV28; j_call: TRBJ2-1; clone_size: NA; cdr3_length: 16; d_call: TRBD2; cdr3_aa: CASSLTSGRAYNEQFF; cdr3_nt: TGTGCCAGCAGTTTGACTAGCGGTAGGGCGTACAATGAGCAGTTCTTC
v_call: TRBV6-6; j_call: TRBJ2-1; clone_size: NA; cdr3_length: 16; d_call: NA; cdr3_aa: CASSSPAERVYNEQFF; cdr3_nt: TGTGCCAGCAGTTCCCCCGCGGAGCGTGTATACAATGAGCAGTTCTTC
v_call: TRBV2; j_call: TRBJ2-3; clone_size: once; cdr3_length: 15; d_call: TRBD2; cdr3_aa: CASSWSGSVTDTQYF; cdr3_nt: TGTGCCAGCAGTTGGAGCGGGAGTGTGACAGATACGCAGTATTTT
v_call: TRBV5-6; j_call: TRBJ1-4; clone_size: NA; cdr3_length: 18; d_call: TRBD1; cdr3_aa: CASSLAGQGYSSSEKLFF; cdr3_nt: TGTGCCAGCAGCTTGGCCGGACAGGGTTATTCCTCGAGCGAAAAACTGTTTTTT
v_call: TRBV7-2; j_call: TRBJ1-3; clone_size: NA; cdr3_length: 15; d_call: TRBD1; cdr3_aa: CASSLQRGPGNTIYF; cdr3_nt: TGTGCCAGCAGCTTACAGAGGGGGCCTGGAAACACCATATATTTT
v_call: TRBV4-1; j_call: TRBJ2-4; clone_size: NA; cdr3_length: 16; d_call: TRBD2; cdr3_aa: CASSRSGGGQQNIQYF; cdr3_nt: TGCGCCAGCAGCCGGAGCGGGGGAGGCCAGCAAAACATTCAGTACTTC
v_call: TRBV28; j_call: TRBJ2-7; clone_size: NA; cdr3_length: 16; d_call: NA; cdr3_aa: CASSGPPAGVSYEQYF; cdr3_nt: TGTGCCAGCAGTGGGCCCCCGGCAGGGGTATCCTACGAGCAGTACTTC
v_call: TRBV4-1; j_call: TRBJ2-7; clone_size: few; cdr3_length: 18; d_call: TRBD2; cdr3_aa: CASSQDPSPGGNRLEQYF; cdr3_nt: TGCGCCAGCAGCCAAGATCCTTCACCGGGAGGAAATCGTCTCGAGCAGTACTTC
v_call: TRBV7-6; j_call: TRBJ2-1; clone_size: NA; cdr3_length: 16; d_call: NA; cdr3_aa: CASSPWGAAVYNEQFF; cdr3_nt: TGTGCCAGCAGCCCCTGGGGCGCGGCAGTTTACAATGAGCAGTTCTTC
v_call: TRBV11-2; j_call: TRBJ2-5; clone_size: once; cdr3_length: 15; d_call: TRBD2; cdr3_aa: CASSADTTTGGTQYF; cdr3_nt: TGTGCCAGCAGCGCCGACACGACCACGGGGGGGACCCAGTACTTC
v_call: TRBV19; j_call: TRBJ2-1; clone_size: NA; cdr3_length: 15; d_call: NA; cdr3_aa: CASRRTLSSYNEQFF; cdr3_nt: TGTGCCAGTAGGCGGACTCTCAGCTCCTACAATGAGCAGTTCTTC
v_call: TRBV28; j_call: TRBJ1-1; clone_size: NA; cdr3_length: 15; d_call: TRBD1; cdr3_aa: CASRTRQGRDTEAFF; cdr3_nt: TGTGCCAGCCGAACCAGACAGGGGAGGGACACTGAAGCTTTCTTT
v_call: TRBV5-1; j_call: TRBJ2-3; clone_size: NA; cdr3_length: 14; d_call: NA; cdr3_aa: CASSPELGIDTQYF; cdr3_nt: TGCGCCAGCAGCCCGGAACTAGGGATAGATACGCAGTATTTT
v_call: TRBV6-6; j_call: TRBJ2-3; clone_size: NA; cdr3_length: 15; d_call: TRBD2; cdr3_aa: CASSRIAGVADTQYF; cdr3_nt: TGTGCCAGCAGTCGGATAGCGGGGGTTGCAGATACGCAGTATTTT
v_call: TRBV4-3; j_call: TRBJ2-5; clone_size: NA; cdr3_length: 15; d_call: TRBD2; cdr3_aa: CASSQGSGGRETQYF; cdr3_nt: TGCGCCAGCAGCCAGGGTAGCGGGGGACGGGAGACCCAGTACTTC
v_call: TRBV9; j_call: TRBJ2-2; clone_size: once; cdr3_length: 13; d_call: NA; cdr3_aa: CASSALGDWELFF; cdr3_nt: TGTGCCAGCAGCGCACTTGGGGACTGGGAGCTGTTTTTT
v_call: TRBV7-2; j_call: TRBJ2-1; clone_size: NA; cdr3_length: 15; d_call: NA; cdr3_aa: CASSLGGGGWNEQFF; cdr3_nt: TGTGCCAGCAGCTTAGGGGGAGGGGGATGGAATGAGCAGTTCTTC
v_call: TRBV21-1; j_call: TRBJ1-3; clone_size: NA; cdr3_length: 17; d_call: NA; cdr3_aa: CASSKPRTGPCGNTIYF; cdr3_nt: TGTGCCAGCAGCAAACCCCGGACAGGGCCTTGTGGAAACACCATATATTTT
v_call: TRBV29-1; j_call: TRBJ2-5; clone_size: few; cdr3_length: 13; d_call: TRBD2; cdr3_aa: CSVSTSGEETQYF; cdr3_nt: TGCAGCGTTTCGACTAGCGGGGAAGAGACCCAGTACTTC
v_call: TRBV6-5; j_call: TRBJ2-7; clone_size: NA; cdr3_length: 12; d_call: NA; cdr3_aa: CASTGSTYEQYF; cdr3_nt: TGTGCCAGCACCGGGAGTACCTACGAGCAGTACTTC
v_call: TRBV7-9; j_call: TRBJ1-1; clone_size: NA; cdr3_length: 15; d_call: NA; cdr3_aa: CASSPAGDVNTEAFF; cdr3_nt: TGTGCCAGCAGCCCCGCAGGGGACGTGAACACTGAAGCTTTCTTT